Below are 13 T cell receptor beta chains sequenced from a single sample in a study of T cells after yellow fever vaccination. One entry per CDR3 protein, called by TCRdb with MiXCR from the 5' RACE reads. Found here are 240,000 or so distinct CDR3 sequences, less than 8.5% of them singletons; the top ten hold about 0.9%. The specimen comprised CD4+ T cells sorted from PBMCs, sampled 15 days after the yellow fever booster vaccination. These receptors originate from a man aged 25 to 45 who received the YFV17D yellow fever vaccine.

This clonotype was counted only a few times. The chain links TRBV5-4 to TRBJ2-7; 7 bases are a match to TRBD2. CDR1 is SGHNT and CDR2 is YYREEE in the germline V gene (reference sequence). Trimming removed 4 bases from V and 6 bases from J; junction bases left unmatched: 13. The CDR3 has 15 amino acids. For the CDR3, the DNA is TGTGCCAGCAGCCTTCGACCTACGGGGGGTCGCGAGCAGTACTTC. Translation: CASSLRPTGGREQYF.

The chain uses TRBV24-1 and TRBJ1-5; D possibly corresponds to TRBD1 (5 bases). Germline CDR1 is KGHDR and CDR2 is SFDVKD. The CDR3 sequence is 14 residues long. The V and J ends lost 4 bases and 6 bases respectively, with 12 bases between them. The CDR3 region has the DNA TGTGCCACCAGTGAAGGAGGGGCGGGTCAGCCCCAGCATTTT. As protein: CATSEGGAGQPQHF.

The V call is TRBV3-1, the J call TRBJ2-1; D call uncertain. Per germline, CDR1 LGHDT and CDR2 YNNKEL (reference sequence). Trimming took off 2 bases at V and 0 bases at J, with 17 bases between the two ends. CDR3 length equals 18 residues. The CDR3 region has the DNA TGTGCCAGCAGCCAAAGGAGCCGCGGAAAGAGCTCCTACAATGAGCAGTTCTTC. Residues: CASSQRSRGKSSYNEQFF.

This chain uses TRBV7-2 with TRBJ2-7; 7 nucleotides line up with TRBD1. V trimming: 4 bases; J trimming: 4 bases; junction bases outside the gene matches: 10. Germline CDR1 and CDR2: SGHTA and FQGNSA. The CDR3 length is 15 residues. In DNA form, the CDR3 reads TGTGCCAGCAGCTCTTTCCCCGGGACAGAGTACGAGCAGTACTTC. Protein sequence: CASSSFPGTEYEQYF.

The CDR3 region has the DNA TGTGCCACCAGTTCTAGCGGGACCGATGTACCCCAGTACTTC. This codes for CATSSSGTDVPQYF. The J gene is TRBJ2-5, the V gene TRBV24-1; 9 positions match TRBD2. J was trimmed by 9 bases and V by 6 bases; bases with no gene match: 10. The CDR3 extends over 14 amino acids. Germline CDR1 reads KGHDR; CDR2 reads SFDVKD.

This clonotype was counted only a few times. The chain is built from TRBV6-1 and TRBJ2-3; 12 bases match TRBD2. Germline CDR1 reads MNHNS; CDR2 reads SASEGT. V lost 7 bases, J lost 4 bases, and 6 bases stayed unmatched. The CDR3 totals 15 residues. CDR3 protein: CASKRLAGVADTQYF. The DNA of the CDR3 is TGTGCCAGCAAAAGACTAGCGGGAGTGGCAGATACGCAGTATTTT.

This clonotype was picked up a small number of times. The CDR3: CASSLGGASSPLHF. CDR3 nucleotide sequence: TGTGCCAGCAGTTTAGGGGGGGCAAGTTCACCCCTCCACTTT. This sequence joins TRBV12-3 or TRBV12-4 and TRBJ1-6; possible D gene TRBD1, 6 bases. V was shortened by 1 base and J by 9 bases, with 10 bases between the two germline ends. CDR3 length: 14 residues.

CDR3 coding DNA: TGTGCCTGGAGTTCCTGGGGGCAAGAGACCCAGTACTTC. Its translation is CAWSSWGQETQYF. This rearrangement joins TRBV30 to TRBJ2-5, with D perhaps given as TRBD1 or TRBD2 (5 bases each). The CDR3 is 13 amino acids. V gave up 2 bases and J gave up 2 bases, with 9 bases separating them. CDR1 is GTSNPN and CDR2 is SVGIG in the germline V gene (reference sequence).

This clonotype was detected ten times or more. V and J are TRBV9 and TRBJ2-1; the D call may be TRBD1 or TRBD2 (6 bases each). Germline V gene data show CDR1 as SGDLS and CDR2 as YYNGEE. The CDR3 has 15 residues. With 4 bases removed from V and 0 bases from J, the gap between germline ends came to 11 bases. This chain's CDR3 is CASSPGGPSYNEQFF. The CDR3 DNA follows: TGTGCCAGCAGCCCCGGGGGCCCCTCCTACAATGAGCAGTTCTTC. The complete variable domain, with remaining parts taken from reference TRBV9 and TRBJ2-1, reads DSGVTQTPKHLITATGQRVTLRCSPRSGDLSVYWYQQSLDQGLQFLIQYYNGEERAKGNILERFSAQQFPDLHSELNLSSLELGDSALYFCASSPGGPSYNEQFFGPGTRLTVL.

A few counts support this clonotype. The chain carries TRBV6-1 and TRBJ2-1, with D tentatively TRBD2 (6 bases). Germline CDR1 MNHNS, CDR2 SASEGT. Between the trimmed V and J ends, which lost 7 bases and 6 bases, there was a span of 19 bases. The CDR3 has 15 residues. CDR3 residues: CASTDGPTGGNEQFF. In nucleotides, the CDR3 is TGTGCCAGCACCGACGGCCCCACCGGGGGCAATGAGCAGTTCTTC.

A few counts support this clonotype. V gene TRBV4-3 combines with J gene TRBJ1-2; maybe TRBD1 (5 bases). The germline CDR1 and CDR2 sequences are LGHNA and YSLEER. The CDR3 has 16 amino acids. V was shortened by 1 base and J by 0 bases, with 12 bases between the two germline ends. The CDR3 DNA reads TGCGCCAGCAGCCAAGTTAGGACAACCTCTAACTATGGCTACACCTTC. Residues: CASSQVRTTSNYGYTF.

This clonotype showed up many times. The gene calls are TRBV24-1 and TRBJ2-2; a weak D match, TRBD2 (5 bases). Germline-derived CDR1 and CDR2 are KGHDR and SFDVKD. V lost 3 bases and J lost 5, with 21 bases in between. The CDR3 extends over 18 amino acids. The CDR3: CATSDRSSSRLRTGELFF. CDR3 sequence (DNA): TGTGCCACCAGTGATCGATCCTCTAGCAGGTTGAGGACCGGGGAGCTGTTTTTT.

This clonotype was recorded at least ten times. The rearrangement uses TRBV7-2 and TRBJ2-4; no firm D call. V was pared by 4 bases and J by 7 bases, with 8 bases between. Germline V gives CDR1 SGHTA, CDR2 FQGNSA. This CDR3 has 12 amino acids. CDR3 nucleotides: TGTGCCAGCAGCTCAGGTGGGAACATTCAGTACTTC. Residues: CASSSGGNIQYF.